This T cell receptor (beta chain) was captured by sequencing in a study of human T cells and chemical hapten exposure. Overall study results and limits: Expanded TCRs produced significantly more large CDR3 similarity clusters than controls did. High-frequency TCRs, those above 1 in 1000, stayed the same after DPC sensitization. PT1 expanded TCR numbers rose with patch test score.

Trimming removed 5 bases at V and 5 bases at J, with 15 bases between. From germline, CDR1 is SGHVS and CDR2 FQNEAQ. This CDR3 comprises 14 residues. This clonotype has ten or more counts. What it binds is not known. The time point: pre-sensitization, week 0. Treatment of the sample: therapeutic diphenylcyclopropenone sensitization with weekly scalp DPC. Study processing details: Around 97,000 TCRs per sample was the median, with a range of about 20,000 to 690,600. TCRdb itself ran the RACE reads through MiXCR, one entry per CDR3 protein. These V and J calls derive from TCRdb rather than the authors' analysis. The table has 80,000 to 100,000 distinct CDR3 sequences, 9.6% seen once.

The chain is built from TRBV7-8 and TRBJ2-5; tentatively, D is TRBD2 (5 bases). The receptor comes from a woman aged 40 to 50 with alopecia areata. Some clones in this sample may be carry-over from other donors' samples. This sample comprised whole blood, obtained in connection with sensitization to the hapten diphenylcyclopropenone (DPC). The CDR3 spells CASSLDGILETQYF. Here the CDR3 DNA reads TGTGCCAGCAGCCTCGACGGGATCCTTGAGACCCAGTACTTC.